This T cell receptor beta chain comes out of a study of beta chain features in type 1 diabetes. Whole-study context: Patients and healthy donors were similar in age, gender and cell yields. Study findings and constraints: PCR may have favored shorter templates equally in patients and controls.

A heparinised blood draw that averaged around 100 mL was obtained once from each donor. A CD45RO/CCR7/CD25/CD127/CD95/CD27 panel sorted naive, central memory, regulatory and stem cell-like memory CD4+ cells. V was pared by 3 bases and J by 4 bases, with 5 bases of the junction left unmatched. The V gene's germline CDR1 is KGHSH and CDR2 LQKENI. The CDR3 loop spans 15 amino acids. TCRB transcripts that were expressed got sequenced, as all of the isolated RNA had been reverse transcribed. Here immunoSEQ multiplex PCR was the method, and the copy in TCRdb shows in-frame clones only, minus some. The sample consists of some 150,000 clones, 11% of them appearing once. Of note for this clone: The antigen remains undetermined.

The sequence derives from a man in his late teens or twenties in good health. The rearrangement joins TRBV18 to TRBJ2-3; TRBD2 aligns across 9 bases. Sequences were obtained from central memory CD4+ T cells from blood. Here the CDR3 DNA reads TGTGCCAGCTCACCGTTGGAGCGGGAGGCAGATACGCAGTATTTT. It is translated as CASSPLEREADTQYF.